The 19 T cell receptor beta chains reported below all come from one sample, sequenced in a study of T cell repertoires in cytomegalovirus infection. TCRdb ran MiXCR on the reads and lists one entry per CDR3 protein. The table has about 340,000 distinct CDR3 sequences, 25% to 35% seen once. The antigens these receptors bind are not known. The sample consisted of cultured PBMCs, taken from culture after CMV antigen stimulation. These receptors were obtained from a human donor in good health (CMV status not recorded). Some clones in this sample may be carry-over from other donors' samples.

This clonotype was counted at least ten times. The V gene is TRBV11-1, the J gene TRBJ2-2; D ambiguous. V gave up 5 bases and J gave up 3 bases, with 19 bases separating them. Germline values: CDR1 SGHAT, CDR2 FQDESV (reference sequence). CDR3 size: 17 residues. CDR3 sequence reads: CASSRSARTVYTGELFF. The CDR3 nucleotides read TGTGCCAGCAGCCGATCTGCTCGAACGGTTTACACCGGGGAGCTGTTTTTT. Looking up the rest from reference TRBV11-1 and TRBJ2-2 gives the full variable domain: EAEVAQSPRYKITEKSQAVAFWCDPISGHATLYWYRQILGQGPELLVQFQDESVVDDSQLPKDRFSAERLKGVDSTLKIQPAELGDSAMYLCASSRSARTVYTGELFFGEGSRLTVL.

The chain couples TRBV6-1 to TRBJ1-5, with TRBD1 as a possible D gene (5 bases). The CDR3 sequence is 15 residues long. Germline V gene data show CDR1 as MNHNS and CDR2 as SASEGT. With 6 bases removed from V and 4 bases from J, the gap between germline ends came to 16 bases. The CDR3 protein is CASRGGRATNQPQHF. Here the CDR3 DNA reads TGTGCCAGCAGGGGGGGACGGGCAACGAATCAGCCCCAGCATTTT.

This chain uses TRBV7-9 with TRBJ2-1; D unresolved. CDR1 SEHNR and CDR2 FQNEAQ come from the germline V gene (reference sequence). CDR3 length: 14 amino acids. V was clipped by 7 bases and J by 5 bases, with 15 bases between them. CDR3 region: CASTEAVSDNEQFF. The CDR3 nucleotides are TGTGCCAGCACCGAGGCGGTCTCTGACAATGAGCAGTTCTTC.

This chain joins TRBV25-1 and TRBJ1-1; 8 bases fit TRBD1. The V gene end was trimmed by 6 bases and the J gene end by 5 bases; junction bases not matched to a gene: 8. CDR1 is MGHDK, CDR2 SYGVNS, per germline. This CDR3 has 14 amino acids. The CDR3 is CASSEHRGETEAFF. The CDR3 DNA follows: TGTGCCAGCAGCGAGCACAGGGGGGAGACTGAAGCTTTCTTT.

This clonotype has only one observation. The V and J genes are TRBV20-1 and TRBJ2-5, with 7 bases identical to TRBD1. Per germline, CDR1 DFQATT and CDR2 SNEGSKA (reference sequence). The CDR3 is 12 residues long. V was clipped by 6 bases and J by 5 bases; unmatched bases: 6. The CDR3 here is CSAETGSETQYF. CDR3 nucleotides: TGCAGTGCCGAGACAGGGTCGGAGACCCAGTACTTC.

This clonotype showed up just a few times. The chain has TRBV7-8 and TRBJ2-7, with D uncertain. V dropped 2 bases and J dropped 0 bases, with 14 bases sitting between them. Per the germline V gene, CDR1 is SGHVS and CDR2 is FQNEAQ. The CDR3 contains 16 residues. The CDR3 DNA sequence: TGTGCCAGCAGCTTACAGCCCGGGCTAGTCTCCTACGAGCAGTACTTC. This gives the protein CASSLQPGLVSYEQYF.

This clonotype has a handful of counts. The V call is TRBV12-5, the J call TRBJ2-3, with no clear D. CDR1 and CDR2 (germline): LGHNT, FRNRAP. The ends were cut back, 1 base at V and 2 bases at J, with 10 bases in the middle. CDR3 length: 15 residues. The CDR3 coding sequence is TGTGCTAGTGGTTTGGCCAAGTCTTACACAGATACGCAGTATTTT. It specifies CASGLAKSYTDTQYF. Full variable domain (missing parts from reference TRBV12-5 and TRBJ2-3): DARVTQTPRHKVTEMGQEVTMRCQPILGHNTVFWYRQTMMQGLELLAYFRNRAPLDDSGMPKDRFSAEMPDATLATLKIQPSEPRDSAVYFCASGLAKSYTDTQYFGPGTRLTVL.

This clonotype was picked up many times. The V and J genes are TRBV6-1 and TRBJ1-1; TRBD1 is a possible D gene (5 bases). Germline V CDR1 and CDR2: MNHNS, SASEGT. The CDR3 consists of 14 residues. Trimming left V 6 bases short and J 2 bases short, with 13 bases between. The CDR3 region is CASRTGHDNTEAFF. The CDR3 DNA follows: TGTGCCAGCAGGACGGGGCATGATAACACTGAAGCTTTCTTT.

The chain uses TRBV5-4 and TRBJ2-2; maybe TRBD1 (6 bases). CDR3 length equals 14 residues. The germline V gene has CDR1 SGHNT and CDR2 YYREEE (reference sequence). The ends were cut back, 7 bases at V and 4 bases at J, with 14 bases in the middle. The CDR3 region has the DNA TGTGCCAGCGGATACAGGGAAGGCACCGGGGAGCTGTTTTTT. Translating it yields CASGYREGTGELFF. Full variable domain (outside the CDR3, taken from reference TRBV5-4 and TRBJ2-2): ETGVTQSPTHLIKTRGQQVTLRCSSQSGHNTVSWYQQALGQGPQFIFQYYREEENGRGNFPPRFSGLQFPNYSSELNVNALELDDSALYLCASGYREGTGELFFGEGSRLTVL.

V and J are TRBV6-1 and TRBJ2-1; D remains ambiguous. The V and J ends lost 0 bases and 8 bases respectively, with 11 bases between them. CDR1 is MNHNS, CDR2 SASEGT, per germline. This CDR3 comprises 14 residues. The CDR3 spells CASSEARPRDEQFF. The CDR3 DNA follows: TGTGCCAGCAGTGAAGCCCGCCCTAGGGATGAGCAGTTCTTC.

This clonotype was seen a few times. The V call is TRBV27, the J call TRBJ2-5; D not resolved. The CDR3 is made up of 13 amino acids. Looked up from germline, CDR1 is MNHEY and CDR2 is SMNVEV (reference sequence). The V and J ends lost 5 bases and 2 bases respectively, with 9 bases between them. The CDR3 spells CASSPQEQETQYF. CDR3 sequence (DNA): TGTGCCAGCAGTCCGCAGGAACAAGAGACCCAGTACTTC.

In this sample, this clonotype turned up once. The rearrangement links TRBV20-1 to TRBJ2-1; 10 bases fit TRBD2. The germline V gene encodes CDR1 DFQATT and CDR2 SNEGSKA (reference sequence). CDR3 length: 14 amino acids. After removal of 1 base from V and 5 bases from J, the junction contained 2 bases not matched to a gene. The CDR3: CSARGLAGDNEQFF. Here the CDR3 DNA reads TGCAGTGCTAGAGGGCTAGCGGGGGACAATGAGCAGTTCTTC.

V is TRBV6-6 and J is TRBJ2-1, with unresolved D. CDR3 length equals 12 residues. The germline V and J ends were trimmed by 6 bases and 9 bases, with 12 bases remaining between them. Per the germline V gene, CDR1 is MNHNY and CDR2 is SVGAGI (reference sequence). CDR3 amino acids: CASSYIESEQFF. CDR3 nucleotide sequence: TGTGCCAGCAGCTATATTGAAAGTGAGCAGTTCTTC.

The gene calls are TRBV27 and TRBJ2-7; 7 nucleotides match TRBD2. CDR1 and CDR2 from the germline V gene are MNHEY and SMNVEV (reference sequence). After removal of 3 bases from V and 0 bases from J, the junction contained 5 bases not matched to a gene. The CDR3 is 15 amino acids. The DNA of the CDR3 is TGTGCCAGCAGTTTTAGACCGGGAGGCTCCTACGAGCAGTACTTC. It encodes CASSFRPGGSYEQYF.

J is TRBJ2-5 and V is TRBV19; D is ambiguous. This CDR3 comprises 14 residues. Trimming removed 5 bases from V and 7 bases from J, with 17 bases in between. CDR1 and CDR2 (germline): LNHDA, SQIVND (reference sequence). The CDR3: CASSVEGRKTTQYF. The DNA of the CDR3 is TGTGCCAGTAGTGTCGAAGGACGCAAGACGACCCAGTACTTC.

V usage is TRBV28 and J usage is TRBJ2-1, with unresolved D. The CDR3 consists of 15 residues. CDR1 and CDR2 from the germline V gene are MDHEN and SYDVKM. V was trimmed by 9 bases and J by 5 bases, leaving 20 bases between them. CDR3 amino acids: CASFPSGSGDNEQFF. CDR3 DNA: TGTGCCAGTTTCCCTTCAGGCTCCGGCGACAATGAGCAGTTCTTC.

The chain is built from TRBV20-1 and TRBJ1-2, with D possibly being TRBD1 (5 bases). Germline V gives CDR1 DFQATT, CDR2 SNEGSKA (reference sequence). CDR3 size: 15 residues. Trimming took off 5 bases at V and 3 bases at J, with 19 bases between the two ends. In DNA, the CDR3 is TGCAGTGCTGACCTTAACTCCGGAGGGGACTATGGCTACACCTTC. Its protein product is CSADLNSGGDYGYTF.

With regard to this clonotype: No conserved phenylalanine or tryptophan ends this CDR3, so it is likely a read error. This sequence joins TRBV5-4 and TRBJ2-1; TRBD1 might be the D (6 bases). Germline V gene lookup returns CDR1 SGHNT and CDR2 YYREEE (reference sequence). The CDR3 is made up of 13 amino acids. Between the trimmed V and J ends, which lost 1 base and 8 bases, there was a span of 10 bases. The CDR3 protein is CASSLRGGYEQFL. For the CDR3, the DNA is TGTGCCAGCAGCTTGAGAGGGGGATATGAGCAGTTCCTC.

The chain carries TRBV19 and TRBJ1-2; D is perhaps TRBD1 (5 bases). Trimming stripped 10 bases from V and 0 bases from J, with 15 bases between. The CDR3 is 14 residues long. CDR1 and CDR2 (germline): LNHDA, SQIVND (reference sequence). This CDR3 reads CATGGLSPNYGYTF. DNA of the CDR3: TGTGCCACGGGGGGACTCTCTCCTAACTATGGCTACACCTTC.